The 8 T cell receptor beta chains presented below share a single source sample, sequenced in a study of T-cell memory formation after mild COVID-19. A single record per CDR3 protein comes from TCRdb applying MiXCR to the 5' RACE reads. The table includes 300,000 to 400,000 distinct CDR3 sequences, about 15% detected once. Sequencing was performed on PBMCs or a T cell subset sorted from them (not recorded which). These receptors all come from a man between 18 and 35 years old who had mild COVID-19 (a few samples of this study predate the infection). Cell type and time point are not known.

The CDR3 is CASSLTGFYEQYV. The DNA of the CDR3 is TGTGCCAGCAGCTTAACGGGGTTCTACGAGCAGTACGTC. This chain uses TRBV7-8 with TRBJ2-7; TRBD2 might be the D (5 bases). Deletions cut 2 bases from V and 3 bases from J, with 8 bases between. CDR3 length: 13 residues. Germline CDR1 reads SGHVS; CDR2 reads FQNEAQ.

V is TRBV7-8 and J is TRBJ1-6, with 8 positions matching TRBD1. CDR3 length: 14 amino acids. The junction had 9 bases not matched to a gene; V was cut back by 3 bases and J by 14 bases. Germline V gives CDR1 SGHVS, CDR2 FQNEAQ. Written as DNA, the CDR3 is TGTGCCAGCAGCTTCGGGCAGGGGGCAGCGGCCCTCCACTTT. Translating it yields CASSFGQGAAALHF. Full variable domain (rest looked up from reference TRBV7-8 and TRBJ1-6): GAGVSQSPRYKVAKRGQDVALRCDPISGHVSLFWYQQALGQGPEFLTYFQNEAQLDKSGLPSDRFFAERPEGSVSTLKIQRTQQEDSAVYLCASSFGQGAAALHFGNGTRLTVT.

This chain uses TRBV4-1 with TRBJ2-3; 10 bases are a match to TRBD2. Germline V gives CDR1 MGHRA, CDR2 YSYEKL. The CDR3 is 16 residues long. V shed 1 base and J 6 bases; nucleotides not matched to a gene: 7. CDR3 nucleotide sequence: TGCGCCAGCAGCCAAGCTAGCGGGGGCCCCGGGGATACGCAGTATTTT. It specifies CASSQASGGPGDTQYF.

The gene calls are TRBV20-1 and TRBJ2-7; 10 bases are shared with TRBD1. This CDR3 contains 14 residues. Germline CDR1 is DFQATT and CDR2 is SNEGSKA (reference sequence). V lost 6 bases to trimming and J lost 4 bases; unmatched junction nucleotides: 9. CDR3 DNA sequence: TGCAGTGCCAGGCGGGGACAGGGGTCATACGAGCAGTACGTC. This translates into CSARRGQGSYEQYV.

This chain links TRBV28 with TRBJ1-4, with TRBD1 matching 7 bases. Germline CDR1 reads MDHEN; CDR2 reads SYDVKM. The CDR3 contains 14 residues. V gave up 6 bases and J gave up 10 bases; unmatched junction bases: 11. This CDR3 is CASSPGQASGKLFF. Here the CDR3 DNA reads TGTGCCAGCAGCCCCGGACAGGCCTCTGGAAAACTGTTTTTT.

The CDR3 reads CASRPRLAVQETQYF. DNA for the CDR3: TGTGCCAGCAGGCCTCGACTAGCGGTTCAAGAGACCCAGTACTTC. The chain is built from TRBV6-6 and TRBJ2-5; 9 bases match TRBD2. Germline lookup yields CDR1 MNHNY and CDR2 SVGAGI (reference sequence). V shed 6 bases, J shed 2 bases, and the junction held 7 bases outside the gene matches. The CDR3 runs to 15 residues.

This chain joins TRBV12-3 or TRBV12-4 and TRBJ2-3; 8 nucleotides agree with TRBD2. The CDR3 is 14 residues long. Losses at the gene ends were 6 bases for V and 4 bases for J; bases not matched to a gene: 6. The CDR3 sequence is CASRSGGPADTQYF. Here the CDR3 DNA reads TGTGCCAGCAGGTCGGGGGGGCCAGCAGATACGCAGTATTTT.

The rearrangement links TRBV7-9 to TRBJ2-3; D remains ambiguous. Per the germline V gene, CDR1 is SEHNR and CDR2 is FQNEAQ (reference sequence). The CDR3 has 16 residues. The ends were cut back, 7 bases at V and 0 bases at J, with 17 bases in the middle. In nucleotides, the CDR3 is TGTGCCAGCACCCCGACCCCCCGAACTAGCACAGATACGCAGTATTTT. The encoded protein is CASTPTPRTSTDTQYF.